This TCR beta chain was captured in a study of human versus mouse CDR3 diversity and MHC coevolution. The protocol was immunoSEQ multiplex PCR, while the TCRdb copy is restricted to in-frame clones and leaves out a portion. In the table there are about 77,000 clones, roughly 92% of which are singletons. Germline trimming cut 3 bases from V and 2 bases from J; bases unmatched to any gene: 5. The germline V gene encodes CDR1 LNHDA and CDR2 SQIVND (reference sequence). The CDR3 totals 15 residues. The TCR originated in a person aged 30 to 70 in good health. Sequencing input: naive CD4+ T cells from blood. Subset denoted: CD45RO-negative CD62L-positive naive CD4 T cells. V and J are TRBV19 and TRBJ1-1, with 8 bases matching TRBD1. In nucleotides, the CDR3 is TGTGCCAGTAGTATCCAGGGACAGGTAAACACTGAAGCTTTCTTT. Protein sequence: CASSIQGQVNTEAFF.